This entry concerns a single T cell receptor beta chain. This CDR3 has 12 residues. V lost 3 bases and J lost 8; bases outside the gene matches: 5. In germline, CDR1 is SQVTM, CDR2 ANQGSEA. This entry is derived from a study of blood T cell repertoires in COVID-19. Study-level information: Acute and convalescent COVID-19 specimens originated in the United States, Italy and Spain.

The method was immunoSEQ multiplex PCR; TCRdb's version includes in-frame clones alone and lacks a portion of them. The sample contains some 190,000 clones, roughly 87% of which appear only once. The specimen was PBMCs or T cells enriched from blood (not recorded which). The receptor's source is a woman between 40 and 55 years old with acute COVID-19. The chain links TRBV29-1 to TRBJ1-2, with 8 bases fitting TRBD1. The chain's CDR3 is CSVDTGQGGYTF. The DNA for the CDR3 is TGCAGCGTTGACACAGGACAGGGCGGCTACACCTTC.